The rows below give T cell receptor beta chains drawn from one sample of a study of T cell responses to AZD1222 COVID-19 vaccine. Sequencing used immunoSEQ multiplex PCR; TCRdb keeps in-frame clones, though not all of them. The data hold 130,000 to 150,000 clones, with about 90% observed a single time. Specimen: peripheral blood, collected on day 0 of AZD1222 vaccination. The receptors originated from an adult in good health. The CDR3 runs from the conserved cysteine through the conserved F or W. Each record gives: clone size, J gene, D gene, V gene, CDR3 protein, CDR3 DNA. The D gene is left open where the match is weak. Only some rows state a clone size, as once, few, many or a class for expanded clones.

clone size: -
J gene: TRBJ2-2
D gene: -
V gene: TRBV7-2
CDR3 protein: CASSLAAGRNTGELFF
CDR3 DNA: TGTGCCAGCAGCTTAGCGGCAGGACGGAACACCGGGGAGCTGTTTTTT

clone size: -
J gene: TRBJ2-3
D gene: TRBD1
V gene: TRBV6-5
CDR3 protein: CASRHRGQGTDTQYF
CDR3 DNA: TGTGCCAGCAGGCACAGGGGGCAAGGGACAGATACGCAGTATTTT

clone size: -
J gene: TRBJ2-5
D gene: TRBD2
V gene: TRBV7-9
CDR3 protein: CASSKTSGGQETQYF
CDR3 DNA: TGTGCCAGCAGCAAAACTAGCGGGGGACAAGAGACCCAGTACTTC

clone size: -
J gene: TRBJ1-1
D gene: -
V gene: TRBV28
CDR3 protein: CASQMGVNTEAFF
CDR3 DNA: TGTGCCAGCCAGATGGGGGTGAACACTGAAGCTTTCTTT

clone size: -
J gene: TRBJ1-3
D gene: -
V gene: TRBV5-1
CDR3 protein: CASSLGGSGNTIYF
CDR3 DNA: TGCGCCAGCAGCTTGGGGGGCTCTGGAAACACCATATATTTT

clone size: -
J gene: TRBJ2-1
D gene: TRBD1
V gene: TRBV7-3
CDR3 protein: CASSLGTGGYEQFF
CDR3 DNA: TGTGCCAGCAGCCTCGGGACAGGGGGATATGAGCAGTTCTTC

clone size: once
J gene: TRBJ1-4
D gene: -
V gene: TRBV28
CDR3 protein: CASSLFPTNEKLFF
CDR3 DNA: TGTGCCAGCAGTTTATTTCCAACTAATGAAAAACTGTTTTTT

clone size: -
J gene: TRBJ1-2
D gene: TRBD1
V gene: TRBV6-6
CDR3 protein: CASSLTDRAYGYTF
CDR3 DNA: TGTGCCAGCAGTCTTACCGACAGGGCTTATGGCTACACCTTC

clone size: -
J gene: TRBJ1-2
D gene: TRBD1
V gene: TRBV7-9
CDR3 protein: CASSQGQAVRQPGYTF
CDR3 DNA: TGTGCCAGCAGCCAGGGACAGGCAGTCCGGCAGCCTGGCTACACCTTC

clone size: few
J gene: TRBJ1-6
D gene: -
V gene: TRBV7-2
CDR3 protein: CASSQGTYSPLHF
CDR3 DNA: TGTGCCAGCAGCCAAGGGACGTATTCACCCCTCCACTTT

clone size: -
J gene: TRBJ2-7
D gene: TRBD1
V gene: TRBV25-1
CDR3 protein: CASSDRDEQYF
CDR3 DNA: TGTGCCAGCAGCGACAGGGACGAGCAGTACTTC

clone size: -
J gene: TRBJ1-1
D gene: -
V gene: TRBV3-1/TRBV3-2
CDR3 protein: CASSQARVMNTEAFF
CDR3 DNA: TGTGCCAGCAGCCAGGCCAGAGTTATGAACACTGAAGCTTTCTTT

clone size: -
J gene: TRBJ1-6
D gene: -
V gene: TRBV18
CDR3 protein: CASSLSGDNSPLHF
CDR3 DNA: TGTGCCAGCTCACTTTCAGGGGATAATTCACCCCTCCACTTT

clone size: -
J gene: TRBJ2-7
D gene: -
V gene: TRBV27
CDR3 protein: CASSFQPPYTKQYF
CDR3 DNA: TGTGCCAGCAGTTTTCAACCCCCTTACACTAAGCAGTACTTC

clone size: once
J gene: TRBJ2-2
D gene: TRBD2
V gene: TRBV5-4
CDR3 protein: CASSKGLAGGFNTGELFF
CDR3 DNA: TGTGCCAGCAGCAAGGGACTAGCGGGAGGATTTAACACCGGGGAGCTGTTTTTT

clone size: -
J gene: TRBJ2-1
D gene: TRBD2
V gene: TRBV18
CDR3 protein: CASSPLSGSSYNEQFF
CDR3 DNA: TGTGCCAGCTCACCCTTAAGCGGGAGCTCCTACAATGAGCAGTTCTTC

clone size: -
J gene: TRBJ2-1
D gene: TRBD2
V gene: TRBV11-2
CDR3 protein: CASSFSSSGRAQEQFF
CDR3 DNA: TGTGCCAGCAGCTTTAGCTCTAGCGGGAGGGCCCAGGAGCAGTTCTTC

clone size: -
J gene: TRBJ1-6
D gene: -
V gene: TRBV6-5
CDR3 protein: CASTSAVNSPLHF
CDR3 DNA: TGTGCCAGCACCTCGGCTGTTAATTCACCCCTCCACTTT

clone size: -
J gene: TRBJ2-1
D gene: -
V gene: TRBV21-1
CDR3 protein: CASSKETGGVFF
CDR3 DNA: TGTGCCAGCAGCAAAGAGACAGGGGGGGTGTTCTTC

clone size: -
J gene: TRBJ1-5
D gene: TRBD1
V gene: TRBV28
CDR3 protein: CASKGGTGYQPQHF
CDR3 DNA: TGTGCCAGTAAAGGTGGGACAGGGTATCAGCCCCAGCATTTT

clone size: -
J gene: TRBJ2-1
D gene: -
V gene: TRBV7-9
CDR3 protein: CASSSYRLARISYNEQFF
CDR3 DNA: TGTGCCAGCAGCTCCTACCGTTTGGCGAGAATCTCCTACAATGAGCAGTTCTTC

clone size: -
J gene: TRBJ1-1
D gene: -
V gene: TRBV5-6
CDR3 protein: CASSWDNEAFF
CDR3 DNA: TGTGCCAGCAGCTGGGACAATGAAGCTTTCTTT

clone size: medium-sized
J gene: TRBJ2-1
D gene: -
V gene: TRBV7-9
CDR3 protein: CASSPIENPYNEQFF
CDR3 DNA: TGTGCCAGCAGCCCCATTGAAAACCCGTACAATGAGCAGTTCTTC

clone size: -
J gene: TRBJ2-5
D gene: -
V gene: TRBV27
CDR3 protein: CASSHTSGFNRETQYF
CDR3 DNA: TGTGCCAGCAGCCACACTTCAGGGTTCAATAGGGAGACCCAGTACTTC

clone size: -
J gene: TRBJ2-7
D gene: TRBD1
V gene: TRBV6-5
CDR3 protein: CASSLTGSFLYEQYF
CDR3 DNA: TGTGCCAGCAGCCTGACAGGGTCGTTCCTCTACGAGCAGTACTTC

clone size: -
J gene: TRBJ2-2
D gene: -
V gene: TRBV9
CDR3 protein: CASSGTPGAGELFF
CDR3 DNA: TGTGCCAGCAGCGGCACCCCAGGGGCCGGGGAGCTGTTTTTT

clone size: -
J gene: TRBJ2-5
D gene: TRBD2
V gene: TRBV13
CDR3 protein: CASSSDITSDQETQYF
CDR3 DNA: TGTGCCAGCAGCTCCGACATAACTAGCGACCAAGAGACCCAGTACTTC

clone size: -
J gene: TRBJ2-2
D gene: -
V gene: TRBV4-2
CDR3 protein: CASSHPRDSRDTGELFF
CDR3 DNA: TGTGCCAGCAGCCATCCACGGGACTCACGAGACACCGGGGAGCTGTTTTTT

clone size: -
J gene: TRBJ2-1
D gene: -
V gene: TRBV7-2
CDR3 protein: CASSPQRNEQFF
CDR3 DNA: TGTGCCAGCAGCCCTCAGAGGAATGAGCAGTTCTTC

clone size: -
J gene: TRBJ1-4
D gene: -
V gene: TRBV6-5
CDR3 protein: CAGKANNEKLFF
CDR3 DNA: TGTGCCGGCAAGGCAAATAATGAAAAACTGTTTTTT

clone size: -
J gene: TRBJ1-5
D gene: -
V gene: TRBV7-9
CDR3 protein: CASSLRENQPQHF
CDR3 DNA: TGTGCCAGCAGCTTAAGAGAGAATCAGCCCCAGCATTTT

clone size: -
J gene: TRBJ2-7
D gene: -
V gene: TRBV18
CDR3 protein: CASSPSAYEQYF
CDR3 DNA: TGTGCCAGCTCACCATCGGCCTACGAGCAGTACTTC

clone size: -
J gene: TRBJ1-5
D gene: -
V gene: TRBV28
CDR3 protein: CASSLRTGGNQPQHF
CDR3 DNA: TGTGCCAGCAGTTTGAGGACTGGGGGTAATCAGCCCCAGCATTTT

clone size: -
J gene: TRBJ1-5
D gene: -
V gene: TRBV6-2/TRBV6-3
CDR3 protein: CASSYSSRGPQHF
CDR3 DNA: TGTGCCAGCAGTTACTCGAGCCGGGGGCCCCAGCATTTT

clone size: -
J gene: TRBJ2-5
D gene: TRBD2
V gene: TRBV6-5
CDR3 protein: CASSSPASGRGETQYF
CDR3 DNA: TGTGCCAGCAGTTCTCCGGCTAGCGGGAGAGGTGAGACCCAGTACTTC

clone size: -
J gene: TRBJ2-2
D gene: TRBD2
V gene: TRBV28
CDR3 protein: CASSSGGGTGELFF
CDR3 DNA: TGTGCCAGCAGCTCGGGAGGTGGAACCGGGGAGCTGTTTTTT

clone size: -
J gene: TRBJ1-1
D gene: TRBD1
V gene: TRBV9
CDR3 protein: CASSPRTGGMNTEAFF
CDR3 DNA: TGTGCCAGCAGCCCCCGGACAGGGGGCATGAACACTGAAGCTTTCTTT

clone size: few
J gene: TRBJ2-7
D gene: -
V gene: TRBV2
CDR3 protein: CASQWSPRGSYEQYF
CDR3 DNA: TGTGCCAGTCAATGGTCTCCCCGTGGCTCCTACGAGCAGTACTTC

clone size: -
J gene: TRBJ1-4
D gene: TRBD1
V gene: TRBV19
CDR3 protein: CASSGDRATNEKLFF
CDR3 DNA: TGTGCCAGTAGTGGGGACAGAGCAACTAATGAAAAACTGTTTTTT

clone size: -
J gene: TRBJ2-7
D gene: TRBD1
V gene: TRBV7-8
CDR3 protein: CASSPIRTGLKYEQYF
CDR3 DNA: TGTGCCAGCAGCCCAATCCGGACAGGTCTAAAATACGAGCAGTACTTC

clone size: once
J gene: TRBJ2-2
D gene: -
V gene: TRBV5-1
CDR3 protein: CASSPDQSGELFF
CDR3 DNA: TGCGCCAGCAGCCCCGACCAATCCGGGGAGCTGTTTTTT

clone size: few
J gene: TRBJ2-2
D gene: TRBD1
V gene: TRBV4-1
CDR3 protein: CASSQDSAGTGNTGELFF
CDR3 DNA: TGCGCCAGCAGCCAGGACTCCGCCGGGACAGGCAACACCGGGGAGCTGTTTTTT

clone size: many
J gene: TRBJ2-1
D gene: -
V gene: TRBV29-1
CDR3 protein: CSVEIGTGQFF
CDR3 DNA: TGCAGCGTTGAAATTGGGACGGGGCAGTTCTTC

clone size: -
J gene: TRBJ1-1
D gene: -
V gene: TRBV29-1
CDR3 protein: CSGGGMNTEAFF
CDR3 DNA: TGCAGCGGGGGGGGCATGAACACTGAAGCTTTCTTT

clone size: -
J gene: TRBJ2-2
D gene: -
V gene: TRBV18
CDR3 protein: CASSPGQNTGELFF
CDR3 DNA: TGTGCCAGCTCACCCGGACAGAACACCGGGGAGCTGTTTTTT

clone size: -
J gene: TRBJ1-2
D gene: TRBD1
V gene: TRBV27
CDR3 protein: CASSPQTGVYGYTF
CDR3 DNA: TGTGCCAGCAGTCCCCAGACAGGGGTCTATGGCTACACCTTC

clone size: -
J gene: TRBJ1-4
D gene: -
V gene: TRBV20-1
CDR3 protein: CSASVGDEKLFF
CDR3 DNA: TGCAGTGCTAGTGTGGGGGATGAAAAACTGTTTTTT